This T cell receptor beta chain emerged from a study of cytomegalovirus exposure and HLA in healthy donors. Remarks on this clone: Its specificity is not known.

V dropped 6 bases and J dropped 1 base, with 12 bases sitting between them. The CDR3 extends over 14 amino acids. In germline, CDR1 is MNHEY, CDR2 SVGAGI. Study conclusions and caveats: Sequencing had likely introduced a cluster of highly shared sequence variants as an artifact. A link between a missense DCLRE1C variant and TCR beta V- and J-gene trimming emerged from a later analysis.

With 60 Vbeta and 13 Jbeta primers, the PCR was carried out. The assay was immunoSEQ multiplex PCR, and TCRdb's table has in-frame clones only and misses some. The table records about 150,000 clones, around 80% of them present only once. The rearrangement joins TRBV6-5 to TRBJ1-1; weak D call: TRBD1 (5 bases). This receptor was obtained from a man aged 30-40 years in good health and CMV-seropositive. The source material was PBMCs. The CDR3 sequence is CASRQGVSNTEAFF. The DNA for the CDR3 is TGTGCCAGCAGGCAAGGGGTTTCGAACACTGAAGCTTTCTTT.